This T cell receptor (beta chain) is drawn from a study of cytomegalovirus exposure and HLA in healthy donors. Trimming cost V 2 bases and J 5 bases; bases outside gene matches: 3. The CDR3 contains 15 residues. Germline V lookup: CDR1 MGHRA, CDR2 YSYEKL. PCR amplification relied on 60 Vbeta primers (plus 13 Jbeta primers). Produced via immunoSEQ multiplex PCR; TCRdb's table is partial and in-frame only. The table lists 110,000 or so clones, 65% to 85% of them singletons. General study findings and limits: Clonal expansion, a later analysis showed, was greater in HLA-associated TCR beta chains than in equally common others. Within an earlier analysis, most TCR beta V segments proved productive either about 87% or about 30% of the time. While the bulk of TCR sequences proved rare, some public TCRs turned up in many donors.

Notes on this clone: Its matching antigen is unknown.

The sample consisted of PBMCs. The origin of this receptor is a young woman in good health and CMV-seropositive. The V gene is TRBV4-1, the J gene TRBJ1-5, with TRBD1 matching 10 bases. CDR3: CASSQRQGADQPQHF. In nucleotides, the CDR3 is TGCGCCAGCAGCCAACGACAGGGGGCCGATCAGCCCCAGCATTTT.